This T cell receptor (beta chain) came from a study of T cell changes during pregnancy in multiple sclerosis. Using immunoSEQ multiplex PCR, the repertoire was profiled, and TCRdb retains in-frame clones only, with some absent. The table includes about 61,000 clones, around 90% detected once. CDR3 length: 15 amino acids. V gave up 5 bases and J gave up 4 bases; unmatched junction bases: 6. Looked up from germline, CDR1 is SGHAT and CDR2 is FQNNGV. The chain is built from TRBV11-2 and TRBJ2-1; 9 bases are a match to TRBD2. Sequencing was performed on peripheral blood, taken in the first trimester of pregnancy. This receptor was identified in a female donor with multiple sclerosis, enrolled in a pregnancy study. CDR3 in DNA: TGTGCCAGCAGCGGGATACTAGCGGGTTACAATGAGCAGTTCTTC. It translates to CASSGILAGYNEQFF.